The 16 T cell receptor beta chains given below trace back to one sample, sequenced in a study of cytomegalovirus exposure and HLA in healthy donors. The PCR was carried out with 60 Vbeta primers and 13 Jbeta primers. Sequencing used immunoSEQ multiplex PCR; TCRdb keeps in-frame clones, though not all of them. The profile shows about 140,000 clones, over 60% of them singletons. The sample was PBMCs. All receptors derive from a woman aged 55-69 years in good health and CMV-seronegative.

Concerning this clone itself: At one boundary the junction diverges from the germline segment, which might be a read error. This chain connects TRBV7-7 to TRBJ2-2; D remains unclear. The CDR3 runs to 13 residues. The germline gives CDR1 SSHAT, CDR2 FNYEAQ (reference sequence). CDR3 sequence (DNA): TGTGCTAGCAGCTCCGATCTAGTGGGGGAGCTGTTTTTT. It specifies CASSSDLVGELFF.

DNA of the CDR3: TGTGCCAGCAGCTTAGTACGGGCGAACACCGGGGAGCTGTTTTTT. This codes for CASSLVRANTGELFF. The V gene is TRBV11-2, the J gene TRBJ2-2; D not resolved. This CDR3 comprises 15 residues. Trimming removed 1 base from V and 0 bases from J, with 6 bases in between. Germline-derived CDR1 and CDR2 are SGHAT and FQNNGV.

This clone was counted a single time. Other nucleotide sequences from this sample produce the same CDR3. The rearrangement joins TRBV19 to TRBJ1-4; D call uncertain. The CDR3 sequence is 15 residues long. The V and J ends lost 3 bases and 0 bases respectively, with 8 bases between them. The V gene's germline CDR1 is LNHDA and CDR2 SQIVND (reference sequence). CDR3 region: CASSISRATNEKLFF. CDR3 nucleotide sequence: TGTGCCAGTAGTATCTCGAGGGCAACTAATGAAAAACTGTTTTTT.

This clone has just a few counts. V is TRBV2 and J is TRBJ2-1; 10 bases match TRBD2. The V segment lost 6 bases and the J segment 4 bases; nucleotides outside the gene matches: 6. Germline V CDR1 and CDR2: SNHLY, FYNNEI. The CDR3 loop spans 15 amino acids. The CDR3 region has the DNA TGTGCCAGCAGCAGCGGGGGGGCTAGGTACAATGAGCAGTTCTTC. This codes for CASSSGGARYNEQFF.

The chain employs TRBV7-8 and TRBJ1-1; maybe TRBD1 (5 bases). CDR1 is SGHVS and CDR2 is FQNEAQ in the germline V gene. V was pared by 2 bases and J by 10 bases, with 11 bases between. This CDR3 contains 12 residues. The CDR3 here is CASSLSDSAAFF. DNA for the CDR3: TGTGCCAGCAGCTTAAGCGACAGTGCAGCTTTCTTT.

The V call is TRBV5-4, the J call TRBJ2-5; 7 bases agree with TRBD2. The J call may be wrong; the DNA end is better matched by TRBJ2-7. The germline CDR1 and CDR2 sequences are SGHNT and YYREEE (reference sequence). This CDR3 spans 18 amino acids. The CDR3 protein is CASRDSGGPGLSSYEQYF. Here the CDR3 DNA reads TGTGCCAGCAGAGACTCGGGGGGTCCCGGTTTATCTTCCTACGAGCAGTACTTC.

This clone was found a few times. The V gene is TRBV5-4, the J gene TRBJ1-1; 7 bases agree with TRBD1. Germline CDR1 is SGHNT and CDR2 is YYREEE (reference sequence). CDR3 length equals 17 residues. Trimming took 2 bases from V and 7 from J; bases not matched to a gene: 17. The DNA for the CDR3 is TGTGCCAGCAGCTTAGGGGTGTGGCCAGGGGGTTTAGTTGAAGCTTTCTTT. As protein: CASSLGVWPGGLVEAFF.

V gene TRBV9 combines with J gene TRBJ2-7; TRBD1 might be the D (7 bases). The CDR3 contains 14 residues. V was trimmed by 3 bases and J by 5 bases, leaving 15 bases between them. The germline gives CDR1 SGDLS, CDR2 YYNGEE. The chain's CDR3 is CASSGGTAQDEQYF. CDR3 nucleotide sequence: TGTGCCAGCAGCGGCGGGACAGCCCAAGACGAGCAGTACTTC.

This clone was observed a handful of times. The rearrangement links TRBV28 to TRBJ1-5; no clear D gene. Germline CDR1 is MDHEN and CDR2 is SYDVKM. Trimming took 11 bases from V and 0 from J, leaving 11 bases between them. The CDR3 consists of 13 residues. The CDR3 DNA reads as TGTGCCTCCTCCGAGTATAGCAATCAGCCCCAGCATTTT. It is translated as CASSEYSNQPQHF. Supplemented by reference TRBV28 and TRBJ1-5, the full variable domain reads DVKVTQSSRYLVKRTGEKVFLECVQDMDHENMFWYRQDPGLGLRLIYFSYDVKMKEKGDIPEGYSVSREKKERFSLILESASTNQTSMYLCASSEYSNQPQHFGDGTRLSIL.

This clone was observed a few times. CDR3 nucleotide sequence: TGTGCCAGCAGCTCAGGACTAGCGGGGGCCGGGCGGACGCAGTATTTT. Translating gives CASSSGLAGAGRTQYF. The chain recombines TRBV7-2 with TRBJ2-3, with 13 bases that match TRBD2. Unmatched junction bases numbered 10, after V lost 4 bases and J lost 9 bases. There are 16 residues in the CDR3. In germline, CDR1 is SGHTA, CDR2 FQGNSA.

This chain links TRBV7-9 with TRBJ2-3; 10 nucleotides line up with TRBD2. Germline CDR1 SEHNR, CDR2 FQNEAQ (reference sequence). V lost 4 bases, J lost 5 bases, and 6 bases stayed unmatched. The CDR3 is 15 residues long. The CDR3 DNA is TGTGCCAGCAGCTCCCTGGTAGCGGGAGGAGATACGCAGTATTTT. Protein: CASSSLVAGGDTQYF.

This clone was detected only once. Written as DNA, the CDR3 is TGTGCCAGCAGTGTTCCCAGGGGCAATCGGGAAAAACTGTTTTTT. Translating gives CASSVPRGNREKLFF. J is TRBJ1-4 and V is TRBV28; D may be TRBD1 (6 bases). Per the germline V gene, CDR1 is MDHEN and CDR2 is SYDVKM. This CDR3 spans 15 amino acids. With 5 bases removed from V and 8 bases from J, the gap between germline ends came to 18 bases.

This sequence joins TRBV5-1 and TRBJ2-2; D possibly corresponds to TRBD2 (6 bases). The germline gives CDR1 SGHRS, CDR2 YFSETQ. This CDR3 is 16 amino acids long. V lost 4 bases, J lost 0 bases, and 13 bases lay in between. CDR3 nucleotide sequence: TGCGCCAGCAGCCCGCGGGGATTCGCGAACACCGGGGAGCTGTTTTTT. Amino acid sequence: CASSPRGFANTGELFF.

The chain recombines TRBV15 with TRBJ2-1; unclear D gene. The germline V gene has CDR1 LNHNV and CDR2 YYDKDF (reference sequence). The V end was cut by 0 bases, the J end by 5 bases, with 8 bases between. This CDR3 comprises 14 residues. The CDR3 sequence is CATSREPRNNEQFF. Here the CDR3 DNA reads TGTGCCACCAGCAGAGAACCCAGAAACAATGAGCAGTTCTTC.

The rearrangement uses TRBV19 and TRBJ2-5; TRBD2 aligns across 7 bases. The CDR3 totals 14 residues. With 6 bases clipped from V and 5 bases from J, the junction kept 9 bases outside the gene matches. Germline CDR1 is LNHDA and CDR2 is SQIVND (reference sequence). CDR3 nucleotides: TGTGCCAGTAGGGGAGGGAGGATTGAGGAGACCCAGTACTTC. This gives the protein CASRGGRIEETQYF.

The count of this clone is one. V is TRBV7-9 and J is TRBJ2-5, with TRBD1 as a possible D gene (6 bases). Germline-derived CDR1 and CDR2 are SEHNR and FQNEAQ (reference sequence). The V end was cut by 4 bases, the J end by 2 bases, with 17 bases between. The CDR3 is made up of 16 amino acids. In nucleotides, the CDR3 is TGTGCCAGCAGCTCAGGGTCCGCAGGGGCGCAAGAGACCCAGTACTTC. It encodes CASSSGSAGAQETQYF.